This TCR beta chain stems from a study of cytomegalovirus exposure and HLA in healthy donors. PCR used 60 Vbeta primers and 13 Jbeta primers. Here immunoSEQ multiplex PCR was the method, and the copy in TCRdb shows in-frame clones only, minus some. The data contain 90,000 to 110,000 clones, about 83% of them singletons. Study-wide results and limits: Excluded were some V segments that proved indistinguishable, including TRBV6-2 and TRBV6-3.

As for this clone: Antigen unknown.

This CDR3 has 14 residues. CDR1 is MNHEY, CDR2 SMNVEV, per germline (reference sequence). The junction had 1 base not matched to a gene; V was cut back by 2 bases and J by 4 bases. V gene TRBV27 combines with J gene TRBJ1-2; TRBD1 aligns across 10 bases. This TCR was recovered from a man between 18 and 29 years old in good health and CMV-seronegative. The sequencing input was PBMCs. The CDR3 DNA is TGTGCCAGCAGTTTAAGGACAGGGGGCTATGGCTACACCTTC. Translation gives CASSLRTGGYGYTF.